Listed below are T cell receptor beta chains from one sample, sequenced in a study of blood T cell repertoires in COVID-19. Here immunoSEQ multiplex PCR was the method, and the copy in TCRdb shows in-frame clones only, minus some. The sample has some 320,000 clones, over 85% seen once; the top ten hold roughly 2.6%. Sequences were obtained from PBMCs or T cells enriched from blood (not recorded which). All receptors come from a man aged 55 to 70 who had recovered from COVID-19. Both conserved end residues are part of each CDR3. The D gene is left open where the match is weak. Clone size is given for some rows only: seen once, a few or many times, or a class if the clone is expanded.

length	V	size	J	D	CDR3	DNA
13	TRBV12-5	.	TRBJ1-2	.	CASGLERSYGYTF	TGTGCTAGTGGTTTGGAACGGAGCTATGGCTACACCTTC
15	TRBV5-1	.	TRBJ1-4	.	CASSLGGQVMEKLFF	TGCGCCAGCAGCTTGGGTGGGCAGGTTATGGAAAAACTGTTTTTT
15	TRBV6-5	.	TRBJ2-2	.	CASSRHDTGTGELFF	TGTGCCAGCAGTCGACACGATACAGGGACCGGGGAGCTGTTTTTT
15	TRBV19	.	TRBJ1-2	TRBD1	CASSIDLSGGNGYTF	TGTGCCAGTAGTATAGATCTATCAGGGGGTAATGGCTACACCTTC
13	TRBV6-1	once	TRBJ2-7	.	CASSEGGDYEQYF	TGTGCCAGCAGTGAAGGGGGGGACTACGAGCAGTACTTC
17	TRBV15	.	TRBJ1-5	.	CATSRDLAGAGSQPQHF	TGTGCCACCAGCAGAGATCTCGCAGGTGCGGGGTCACAGCCCCAGCATTTT
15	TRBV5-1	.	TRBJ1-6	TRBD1	CASSSTQGGGSPLHF	TGCGCCAGCAGCTCCACACAGGGGGGAGGATCACCCCTCCACTTT
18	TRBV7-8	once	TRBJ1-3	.	CASSLDLGAIGIGNTIYF	TGTGCCAGCAGCTTAGATCTGGGGGCGATCGGAATTGGAAACACCATATATTTT
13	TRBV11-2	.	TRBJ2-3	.	CASSLDRTDTQYF	TGTGCCAGCAGCTTAGATCGGACAGATACGCAGTATTTT
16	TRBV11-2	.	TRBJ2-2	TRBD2	CASSRISGREAGELFF	TGTGCCAGCAGCCGGATTAGCGGGAGGGAGGCCGGGGAGCTGTTTTTT
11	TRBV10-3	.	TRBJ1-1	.	CAISGGSEAFF	TGTGCCATCTCGGGGGGCTCTGAAGCTTTCTTT
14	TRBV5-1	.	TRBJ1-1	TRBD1	CASSQGVSATEAFF	TGCGCCAGCAGTCAGGGGGTCTCCGCCACTGAAGCTTTCTTT
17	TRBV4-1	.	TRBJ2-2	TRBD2	CASSQSTPGGLTGELFF	TGCGCCAGCAGCCAATCGACCCCGGGGGGACTCACCGGGGAGCTGTTTTTT
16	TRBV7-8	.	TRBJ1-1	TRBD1	CASSGGWTGRNTEAFF	TGTGCCAGCAGCGGAGGATGGACAGGGCGGAACACTGAAGCTTTCTTT
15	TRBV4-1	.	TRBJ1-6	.	CASSQDQGRNSPLHF	TGCGCCAGCAGCCAAGATCAGGGGCGGAATTCACCCCTCCACTTT
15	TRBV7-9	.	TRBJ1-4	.	CASSSLRGHNEKLFF	TGTGCCAGCAGTTCTCTCCGGGGACATAATGAAAAACTGTTTTTT
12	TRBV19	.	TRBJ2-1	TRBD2	CASRLAGGEQFF	TGTGCCAGTAGGCTAGCGGGTGGGGAGCAGTTCTTC
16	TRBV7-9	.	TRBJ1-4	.	CASSWFVGSTTTKLFF	TGTGCCAGCAGCTGGTTCGTGGGCTCCACGACGACAAAACTGTTTTTT
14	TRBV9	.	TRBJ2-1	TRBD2	CASSVAGGINEQFF	TGTGCCAGCAGCGTTGCGGGAGGGATAAATGAGCAGTTCTTC
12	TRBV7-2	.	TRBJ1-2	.	CASSSTLSGYTF	TGTGCCAGCAGTTCGACTTTGAGTGGCTACACCTTC
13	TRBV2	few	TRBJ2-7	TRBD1	CASSNPYRGEQYF	TGTGCCAGCAGTAACCCCTACAGGGGAGAGCAGTACTTC
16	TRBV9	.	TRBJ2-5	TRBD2	CASSVEGGRAGETQYF	TGTGCCAGCAGCGTAGAAGGTGGGAGGGCCGGCGAGACCCAGTACTTC
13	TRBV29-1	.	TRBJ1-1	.	CSVVGSGNTEAFF	TGCAGCGTTGTTGGGTCGGGAAACACTGAAGCTTTCTTT
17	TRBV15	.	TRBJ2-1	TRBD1	CATSRRDRGRGRNEQFF	TGTGCCACCAGCAGACGTGACAGGGGGCGAGGTAGGAATGAGCAGTTCTTC
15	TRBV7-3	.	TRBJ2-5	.	CASSLTPGPGETQYF	TGTGCCAGCAGCTTAACGCCAGGGCCCGGAGAGACCCAGTACTTC
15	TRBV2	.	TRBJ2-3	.	CASSEGGQGTDTQYF	TGTGCCAGCAGTGAAGGAGGGCAGGGGACAGATACGCAGTATTTT
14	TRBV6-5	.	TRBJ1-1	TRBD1	CASSSIGQGFEAFF	TGTGCCAGCAGTTCCATCGGACAGGGATTTGAAGCTTTCTTT
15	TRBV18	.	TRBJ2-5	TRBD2	CASSPQTSGMETQYF	TGTGCCAGCTCACCGCAGACTAGCGGGATGGAGACCCAGTACTTC
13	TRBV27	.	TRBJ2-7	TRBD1	CASRPGTGYEQYF	TGTGCCAGCAGGCCCGGGACAGGGTACGAGCAGTACTTC
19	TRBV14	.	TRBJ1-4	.	CASSQYYSRQHATNEKLFF	TGTGCCAGCAGCCAGTATTATTCCAGACAACATGCAACTAATGAAAAACTGTTTTTT
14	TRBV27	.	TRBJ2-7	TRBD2	CASSLNLAGYEQYF	TGTGCCAGCAGTTTAAACCTAGCGGGGTACGAGCAGTACTTC
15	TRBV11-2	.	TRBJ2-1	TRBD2	CASSLTAGGYNEQFF	TGTGCCAGCAGCTTAACGGCGGGGGGATACAATGAGCAGTTCTTC